The rows below give T cell receptor beta chains drawn from one sample of a study of CD8 T cells in Susac syndrome. TCRdb called the immunoSEQ multiplex PCR reads again in MiXCR, with one record for every CDR3 protein. Of around 200,000 distinct CDR3 sequences detected, roughly 94% appear once; the ten largest clones hold around 0.16%. Sample: CD8+ T cells from PBMCs. Source of these receptors: a human donor with Susac syndrome. CDR3s include the opening cysteine and the closing phenylalanine or tryptophan. Each record gives: D gene, J gene, clone size, V gene, CDR3 DNA, CDR3 protein. D genes are given only for firm matches. Clone size is given for some rows only: seen once, a few or many times, or a class if the clone is expanded.

- | TRBJ2-7 | few | TRBV6-5 | TGTGCCAGCAGTTACTCGAAATTAGGCGGAGACCCCTACGAGCAGTACTTC | CASSYSKLGGDPYEQYF
TRBD1 | TRBJ2-7 | - | TRBV5-1 | TGCGCCAGCAGCTTGGAGGGGACAGGGGGCTACGAGCAGTACTTC | CASSLEGTGGYEQYF
TRBD2 | TRBJ2-1 | - | TRBV29-1 | TGCAGCGTTCACGGGGGGCTAACAACGGGGGGGACGTCCTACAATGAGCAGTTCTTC | CSVHGGLTTGGTSYNEQFF
- | TRBJ1-1 | - | TRBV9 | TGTGCCAGCAGCGGAGGCGACGGAAACACTGAAGCTTTCTTT | CASSGGDGNTEAFF
TRBD2 | TRBJ2-1 | - | TRBV4-2 | TGTGCCAGCAGCCAAGATCGCGGGAGTTCGTACAATGAGCAGTTCTTC | CASSQDRGSSYNEQFF
- | TRBJ1-2 | - | TRBV5-1 | TGCGCCAGCAGCTTTGGTCCGGGGAACGCCTATGGCTACACCTTC | CASSFGPGNAYGYTF
TRBD2 | TRBJ2-3 | - | TRBV11-2 | TGTGCCAGCAGCTGGGGGACTAGCGGGATTGGAGATACGCAGTATTTT | CASSWGTSGIGDTQYF
TRBD2 | TRBJ2-1 | - | TRBV5-4 | TGTGCCAGCAGGGGCCCGGGCCTTCTAGCGGGTTACAATGAGCAGTTCTTC | CASRGPGLLAGYNEQFF
TRBD1 | TRBJ1-1 | few | TRBV19 | TGTGCCAGTAGTTTGACAGGGTACACTGAAGCTTTCTTT | CASSLTGYTEAFF
TRBD1 | TRBJ2-7 | - | TRBV9 | TGTGCCAGCAGCGTCCACCAACAGGGGGGAGACAACTACGAGCAGTACTTC | CASSVHQQGGDNYEQYF
- | TRBJ2-7 | - | TRBV19 | TGTGCCAGTAGTATAGACGGGACAAATTTCTACGAGCAGTACTTC | CASSIDGTNFYEQYF
- | TRBJ2-2 | - | TRBV9 | TGTGCCAGCAGCGTAGTTGGAGCCCCAGGGTGGGAGCTGTTTTTT | CASSVVGAPGWELFF
- | TRBJ2-1 | - | TRBV13 | TGTGCCAGCAGCTTACAAGGGTTCAATGAGCAGTTCTTC | CASSLQGFNEQFF
- | TRBJ2-7 | - | TRBV2 | TGTGCCAGCCCTCCGAAAGAGACCTTCGACTACGAGCAGTACTTC | CASPPKETFDYEQYF
TRBD1 | TRBJ2-7 | - | TRBV9 | TGTGCCAGCTCCGGGACAGGGGGCGTCGAGCAGTACTTC | CASSGTGGVEQYF
TRBD1 | TRBJ2-7 | - | TRBV12-3/TRBV12-4 | TGTGCCAGCAGTTACACCGGGACAGGGGACTCCTACGAGCAGTACTTC | CASSYTGTGDSYEQYF
TRBD1 | TRBJ1-1 | - | TRBV20-1 | TGCAGTGGCACGACAGGGGAGGTCACTGAAGCTTTCTTT | CSGTTGEVTEAFF
- | TRBJ1-2 | - | TRBV7-9 | TGTGCCAGCAGCTTAGCGGATAGGAACTATGGCTACACCTTC | CASSLADRNYGYTF
TRBD1 | TRBJ1-2 | - | TRBV15 | TGTGCCACCAGCAGAGAAGGGACAGGGATCGGCTACACCTTC | CATSREGTGIGYTF
- | TRBJ1-2 | - | TRBV5-1 | TGCGCCAGCAGCCTGGACCCTTCTAACTATGGCTACACCTTC | CASSLDPSNYGYTF
TRBD1 | TRBJ1-1 | - | TRBV10-3 | TGTGCCATCACCAGGACAGGGGCCAACACTGAAGCTTTCTTT | CAITRTGANTEAFF
- | TRBJ1-1 | - | TRBV30 | TGTGCCTGGAGGGATACAGGGGAAGCTTTCTTT | CAWRDTGEAFF
- | TRBJ2-7 | - | TRBV20-1 | TGCAGTGCTAGGATAGTTTCGGGAACCTACGAGCAGTACTTC | CSARIVSGTYEQYF
- | TRBJ1-1 | - | TRBV29-1 | TGCAGCGTTCTAATGGGGGACACTGAAGCTTTCTTT | CSVLMGDTEAFF
- | TRBJ1-1 | - | TRBV11-1 | TGTGCCAGCACAGGATGGAACACTGAAGCTTTCTTT | CASTGWNTEAFF
TRBD1 | TRBJ2-3 | - | TRBV30 | TGTGCCTGGGCCAGGGGGATTAGCACAGATACGCAGTATTTT | CAWARGISTDTQYF
TRBD2 | TRBJ2-5 | - | TRBV2 | TGTGCCAGCAGACCGGTAGCGGGGGGCGAAAAGACCCAGTACTTC | CASRPVAGGEKTQYF
TRBD1 | TRBJ2-5 | - | TRBV6-1 | TGTGCCAGCAGCACGGACAGGGGGCCGCAAGAGACCCAGTACTTC | CASSTDRGPQETQYF
TRBD1 | TRBJ2-7 | - | TRBV9 | TGTGCCAGCAGCGTAGGCGGGACAGGGTTCTACGAGCAGTACTTC | CASSVGGTGFYEQYF
- | TRBJ1-1 | - | TRBV10-3 | TGTGCCATCAGTGGGGGGACAGAAGCTTTCTTT | CAISGGTEAFF
- | TRBJ1-5 | - | TRBV27 | TGTGCCAGCAGTTCAGGGGTGCGGAATCAGCCCCAGCATTTT | CASSSGVRNQPQHF
- | TRBJ1-3 | - | TRBV7-3 | TGTGCCAGCAGCCCTCAGGGTGGAAACACCATATATTTT | CASSPQGGNTIYF
- | TRBJ2-5 | - | TRBV5-1 | TGCGCCAGCAGCTTGTCACAGGGCTGGGAGGAGACCCAGTACTTC | CASSLSQGWEETQYF
TRBD2 | TRBJ2-1 | - | TRBV19 | TGTGCCAGTAGTATAGGGCTAGCGGGATACAATGAGCAGTTCTTC | CASSIGLAGYNEQFF
TRBD1 | TRBJ1-3 | - | TRBV4-1 | TGCGCCAGCAGCCCCAGCTCAGGGGGCACTGGAAACACCATATATTTT | CASSPSSGGTGNTIYF
- | TRBJ1-1 | - | TRBV6-5 | TGTGCCAGCAGTTACCACGCGGACGGTGAAGCTTTCTTT | CASSYHADGEAFF
TRBD2 | TRBJ2-7 | - | TRBV3-1 | TGTGCCAGCAGCCAAGTCGCGGGAGCTATTGGTGACGAGCAGTACTTC | CASSQVAGAIGDEQYF
- | TRBJ2-7 | - | TRBV7-8 | TGTGCCAGCAGCCAACTTCGTCCCGAGCAGTACTTC | CASSQLRPEQYF
- | TRBJ2-1 | - | TRBV30 | TGTGCCTGGAGTGCTGGGGGGCTCTACAATGAGCAGTTCTTC | CAWSAGGLYNEQFF
TRBD1 | TRBJ1-2 | once | TRBV7-2 | TGTGCCAGCAGCAGGGACAGTTTCAACTATGGCTACACCTTC | CASSRDSFNYGYTF
- | TRBJ2-1 | - | TRBV20-1 | TGCAGTGCTATTAACCCCGAAAATAGCTTAAATGAGCAGTTCTTC | CSAINPENSLNEQFF
TRBD1 | TRBJ2-1 | - | TRBV5-1 | TGCGCCAGCAGCTTGGCCCTGGGACAGGGAGGCGCTGAGCAGTTCTTC | CASSLALGQGGAEQFF
- | TRBJ2-1 | - | TRBV29-1 | TGCAGCGTTGAAGCGGTGAGCTCCTACAATGAGCAGTTCTTC | CSVEAVSSYNEQFF
- | TRBJ2-7 | - | TRBV7-9 | TGTGCCAGCAGCTTATTAGCGGATGCCAACGAGCAGTACTTC | CASSLLADANEQYF
TRBD1 | TRBJ1-2 | - | TRBV6-6 | TGTGCCAGCAACGTACAGGGGGGCTCTAACTATGGCTACACCTTC | CASNVQGGSNYGYTF
- | TRBJ1-5 | - | TRBV4-1 | TGCGCCAGCAGCCAAGAAGACCGTAGCAATCAGCCCCAGCATTTT | CASSQEDRSNQPQHF
- | TRBJ1-2 | - | TRBV9 | TGTGCCAGCAGCGTTACGGATAACTATGGCTACACCTTC | CASSVTDNYGYTF
- | TRBJ2-7 | - | TRBV15 | TGTGCCACCAGCGAGATGGTGCGGGACTCCTACGAGCAGTACTTC | CATSEMVRDSYEQYF
- | TRBJ2-4 | once | TRBV15 | TGTGCCACCGCAGAGGGATCCAAAAACATTCAGTACTTC | CATAEGSKNIQYF
- | TRBJ2-6 | - | TRBV19 | TGTGCCAGTAGAGGACGTGAGAACTCTGGGGCCAACGTCCTGACTTTC | CASRGRENSGANVLTF
- | TRBJ1-2 | - | TRBV30 | TGTGCCTGGACGGGTTTCGGCTATGGCTACACCTTC | CAWTGFGYGYTF
- | TRBJ2-1 | - | TRBV12-3/TRBV12-4 | TGTGCCAGCAGCCGGGGCTCAGGGAATGAGCAGTTCTTC | CASSRGSGNEQFF
TRBD2 | TRBJ2-2 | - | TRBV5-1 | TGCGCCAGCAGCCCCGAAGCGGGGGGAACGAACACCGGGGAGCTGTTTTTT | CASSPEAGGTNTGELFF
- | TRBJ2-3 | - | TRBV10-2 | TGCGCCAGCAGTGAAGTTCCAGCAGGCACAGATACGCAGTATTTT | CASSEVPAGTDTQYF
- | TRBJ1-1 | - | TRBV29-1 | TGCAGCGTTGGAAAAGGAGGCAGTAACATGAACACTGAAGCTTTCTTT | CSVGKGGSNMNTEAFF